This is a list of T cell receptor beta chains from one sample in a study of control samples from healthy donors and cancer patients. Some clones are missing from TCRdb's copy, which holds only in-frame ones; the method was immunoSEQ multiplex PCR. The sample gives tens of thousands of clones, roughly 94% of which show up once; 3.5% to 4% is in the top ten. The specimen sequenced was blood. Every receptor here comes from a man younger than 40 in good health. Each CDR3 is given with its conserved first and last residue. The D gene is left open where the match is weak. Only part of the rows carry a size: once, few, many, or a class if the clone is expanded.

J	size	V	length	D	DNA	CDR3
TRBJ2-3	NA	TRBV12-3/TRBV12-4	12	TRBD2	TGTGCCAGCAGTCGTGGGCTAGCGGTACAGTATTTT	CASSRGLAVQYF
TRBJ2-1	NA	TRBV30	11	NA	TGTGCCTGGAGTCTGGGGAATGAGCAGTTCTTC	CAWSLGNEQFF
TRBJ1-1	NA	TRBV2	14	NA	TGTGCCAGCAGTGAAAGATATTCATTCACTGAAGCTTTCTTT	CASSERYSFTEAFF
TRBJ2-7	NA	TRBV27	14	TRBD2	TGTGCCAGCAGTGCTGTAGCGGGCTCCTACGAGCAGTACTTC	CASSAVAGSYEQYF
TRBJ1-5	once	TRBV2	13	TRBD1	TGTGCCAGCAGTGCGGGACAGGATCAGCCCCAGCATTTT	CASSAGQDQPQHF
TRBJ2-7	NA	TRBV4-1	13	NA	TGCGCCAGCAGCCGGATCCCTCCCTACGAGCAGTACTTC	CASSRIPPYEQYF
TRBJ2-2	NA	TRBV4-2	14	NA	TGTGCCAGCAGCCTAACGGGACTGGGCTCGGAGCTGTTTTTT	CASSLTGLGSELFF
TRBJ1-5	NA	TRBV19	15	TRBD1	TGTGCCAGTAGTAAGGGACAGGGAGGGGATCAGCCCCAGCATTTT	CASSKGQGGDQPQHF
TRBJ1-5	NA	TRBV6-2/TRBV6-3	15	NA	TGTGCCAGCAGCTCTCCGGGGAGGGGCAATCAGCCCCAGCATTTT	CASSSPGRGNQPQHF
TRBJ2-7	NA	TRBV9	13	TRBD2	TGTGCCAGCAGCGGAGCGGGGCCCTACGAGCAGTACTTC	CASSGAGPYEQYF
TRBJ1-1	NA	TRBV28	14	NA	TGTGCCAGCAGTCCCAACCCGACGGACACTGAAGCTTTCTTT	CASSPNPTDTEAFF
TRBJ2-3	NA	TRBV5-1	15	NA	TGCGCCAGCAGCCCAATGCGGACAGTAACAGATACGCAGTATTTT	CASSPMRTVTDTQYF
TRBJ2-3	NA	TRBV27	18	TRBD2	TGTGCCAGCAGTTTAAGACCCCTCGCGGGGGGGGTCGTTGATACGCAGTATTTT	CASSLRPLAGGVVDTQYF
TRBJ1-2	NA	TRBV27	13	TRBD1	TGTGCCAGCAGGGGGACAGGGAACCGGGACTACACCTTC	CASRGTGNRDYTF
TRBJ2-7	NA	TRBV13	17	TRBD1	TGTGCCAGCAGCAACCGGGACAGGGGTTCGAGCTCCTACGAGCAGTACTTC	CASSNRDRGSSSYEQYF
TRBJ2-1	NA	TRBV25-1	15	TRBD1	TGTGCCAGCAGTGACCCGGGACAGGTCCACAATGAGCAGTTCTTC	CASSDPGQVHNEQFF
TRBJ2-2	NA	TRBV9	15	NA	TGTGCCAGCAGCCCCCTCACCGGAGCATCCGGGGAGCTGTTTTTT	CASSPLTGASGELFF
TRBJ1-4	NA	TRBV5-4	12	NA	TGTGCCAGCAGCTTTGACAGGGAAAAACTGTTTTTT	CASSFDREKLFF
TRBJ1-1	NA	TRBV18	13	NA	TGTGCCAGCTCACCCAATGGGAACACTGAAGCTTTCTTT	CASSPNGNTEAFF
TRBJ2-5	NA	TRBV7-2	15	NA	TGTGCCAGCAGCTTAGAGGCCGGGACGACGGGGACCCAGTACTTC	CASSLEAGTTGTQYF
TRBJ2-1	NA	TRBV7-3	20	TRBD2	TGTGCCAGCAGCTCGCTAGGGACTAGCGGGGGGTTTTTAGAGAACAATGAGCAGTTCTTC	CASSSLGTSGGFLENNEQFF
TRBJ1-6	NA	TRBV27	15	NA	TGTGCCAGCAGGGCGGGACAAAGATTGAATTCACCCCTCCACTTT	CASRAGQRLNSPLHF
TRBJ2-5	NA	TRBV11-2	14	TRBD2	TGTGCCAGCAGCCCGAGGGCTAGCGGGGGCCCACAGTACTTC	CASSPRASGGPQYF
TRBJ2-1	NA	TRBV19	15	NA	TGTGCCAGTAGTATAGATGAGACAGACTACAATGAGCAGTTCTTC	CASSIDETDYNEQFF
TRBJ2-6	NA	TRBV4-3	17	NA	TGCGCCAGCAGCCCTCATCGGACCAAGTCAGGGGCCAACGTCCTGACTTTC	CASSPHRTKSGANVLTF
TRBJ2-6	NA	TRBV27	16	NA	TGTGTATCTGGACGCCCCCCGAGCTCTGGGGCCAACGTCCTGACTTTC	CVSGRPPSSGANVLTF
TRBJ1-6	NA	TRBV19	14	NA	TGTGCCAGTACCTCCGACAGCTATAATTCACCCCTCCACTTT	CASTSDSYNSPLHF
TRBJ1-1	NA	TRBV29-1	11	NA	TGCAGCGTTGAGGGGAGCTCGGAGGCTTTCTTT	CSVEGSSEAFF
TRBJ1-4	NA	TRBV6-5	15	NA	TGTGCCAGCAGTTCCGTCCAGGGGACTAATGAAAAACTGTTTTTT	CASSSVQGTNEKLFF
TRBJ2-7	NA	TRBV5-1	14	NA	TGCGCCAGCAGCTTGGAGGGGACAAACTACGAGCAGTACTTC	CASSLEGTNYEQYF
TRBJ2-7	NA	TRBV2	14	TRBD2	TGTGCCAGCAGCGGGACTAGCAGACCCTACGAGCAGTACTTC	CASSGTSRPYEQYF
TRBJ2-7	NA	TRBV6-5	11	NA	TGTGCCAGCAGTATAAACTACGAGCAGTACTTC	CASSINYEQYF
TRBJ2-7	NA	TRBV21-1	13	NA	TGTGCCAGCAGCAAAGCGGGCTCCTACGAGCAGTACTTC	CASSKAGSYEQYF
TRBJ1-1	once	TRBV7-9	15	NA	TGTGCCAGCAGCTTAGCCCACAGGGCTCCCGGGGGGGCTTTCTTT	CASSLAHRAPGGAFF
TRBJ1-4	NA	TRBV28	14	NA	TGTGCCAGCAGTTTTTTCCCGACTAATGAAAAACTGTTTTTT	CASSFFPTNEKLFF
TRBJ2-3	once	TRBV10-3	16	TRBD2	TGTGCCATCAGTGAGGCGGGAGTTTCGGGCACAGATACGCAGTATTTT	CAISEAGVSGTDTQYF
TRBJ1-1	NA	TRBV28	13	NA	TGTGCCAGCACCCTGACAGGGAACACTGAAGCTTTCTTT	CASTLTGNTEAFF
TRBJ1-2	NA	TRBV4-1	14	NA	TGCGCCAGCAGCCAAGTGGGGTCCCGACGGGGCTACACCTTC	CASSQVGSRRGYTF
TRBJ1-5	NA	TRBV30	18	TRBD1	TGTGCCTGGAGCGCGGACAGGGGATTCAGAAATAGCAATCAGCCCCAGCATTTT	CAWSADRGFRNSNQPQHF
TRBJ1-4	NA	TRBV7-9	13	TRBD1	TGTGCCAGCAGCAGGGGGCCAGATGAAAAACTGTTTTTT	CASSRGPDEKLFF
TRBJ2-1	NA	TRBV7-9	17	NA	TGTGCCAGCAGCTTAGTGGGGGGCCCTATCTCCTACAATGAGCAGTTCTTC	CASSLVGGPISYNEQFF
TRBJ2-2	NA	TRBV30	11	NA	TGTGCCTGGAGTGACGTCGGGGAGCTGTTTTTT	CAWSDVGELFF
TRBJ1-1	NA	TRBV27	13	NA	TGTGCCAGCAGTTCGACCCTGAGCACTGAAGCTTTCTTT	CASSSTLSTEAFF
TRBJ1-5	NA	TRBV5-6	15	TRBD1	TGTGCCAGCAGCAACCGGGACAGACGCAATCAGCCCCAGCATTTT	CASSNRDRRNQPQHF
TRBJ2-5	NA	TRBV14	14	NA	TGTGCCAGCAGCCAAGAGCAGAGACAAGAGACCCAGTACTTC	CASSQEQRQETQYF
TRBJ1-5	NA	TRBV15	14	NA	TGTGCCACCAGCAGAGATCGTCGCAATCAGCCCCAGCATTTT	CATSRDRRNQPQHF
TRBJ2-7	NA	TRBV7-3	14	TRBD1	TGTGCCAGCAGCCGTACGGCGACAGGGTTCGAGCAGTACTTC	CASSRTATGFEQYF
TRBJ2-7	NA	TRBV3-1/TRBV3-2	15	NA	TGTGCCAGCAGCCACTACAGGGAGGGTCCCTACGAGCAGTACTTC	CASSHYREGPYEQYF